A single sample gave rise to the 27 T cell receptor beta chains below, sequenced in a study of cytomegalovirus exposure and HLA in healthy donors (dated 2017 in TCRdb). Library preparation employed the immunoSEQ multiplex PCR assay. For the multiplex PCR, a mixture combining 60 forward primers for TCR Vbeta segments and 13 reverse primers for TCR Jbeta segments was used. TCRdb mirrors the immuneACCESS table, restricted to in-frame sequences. Some clones are absent from its copies; in checked studies, under half trace to an unresolved V gene, and the reason for the others is unknown. Recorded for this sample are over 130,000 clones; approximately 57% of them occurred a single time. Approximately 1.7% of the sample is in the top ten clones. Sequencing used PBMCs. The receptors come from a male donor in good health and CMV-seronegative.

The J gene is TRBJ2-5, the V gene TRBV5-1, with 11 bases lining up with TRBD1. Trimming cost V 4 bases and J 4 bases; bases outside gene matches: 9. The length of the CDR3 is 16 residues. In germline, CDR1 is SGHRS, CDR2 YFSETQ. The CDR3 loop reads CASSGWDRGSGETQYF. For the CDR3, the DNA is TGCGCCAGCAGCGGGTGGGACAGGGGGAGTGGAGAGACCCAGTACTTC.

This clone showed up many times. The chain has TRBV7-9 and TRBJ1-2; D gene uncertain. Germline V gene data show CDR1 as SEHNR and CDR2 as FQNEAQ (reference sequence). The CDR3 runs to 12 residues. The V and J ends lost 5 bases and 4 bases respectively, with 8 bases between them. This chain's CDR3 is CASSLRSYGYTF. CDR3 nucleotide sequence: TGTGCCAGCAGCCTCCGGAGCTATGGCTACACCTTC.

V gene TRBV5-4 combines with J gene TRBJ2-5, with 14 bases aligning to TRBD2. This CDR3 region has 17 residues. V lost 8 bases and J lost 3; bases outside the gene matches: 12. In germline, CDR1 is SGHNT, CDR2 YYREEE (reference sequence). CDR3 bases: TGTGCCAGGGACAGACTAGCGGGGGGGCCCGCCAAAGAGACCCAGTACTTC. Its protein is CARDRLAGGPAKETQYF.

In its sample, this clone was seen a few times. The gene calls are TRBV7-2 and TRBJ1-6; D remains unclear. CDR3 length equals 15 residues. Per the germline V gene, CDR1 is SGHTA and CDR2 is FQGNSA. V was shortened by 3 bases and J by 5 bases, with 11 bases between the two germline ends. This CDR3 is CASSFNRGNNSPLHF. The DNA for the CDR3 is TGTGCCAGCAGCTTCAACCGGGGAAATAATTCACCCCTCCACTTT.

The chain couples TRBV7-9 to TRBJ2-7, with D tentatively TRBD1 (6 bases). With 2 bases removed from V and 5 bases from J, the gap between germline ends came to 19 bases. This CDR3 region has 16 residues. Germline-derived CDR1 and CDR2 are SEHNR and FQNEAQ (reference sequence). The CDR3 DNA follows: TGTGCCAGCAGCTTAAACAGGGATGGATGGGTGGACGAGCAGTACTTC. It encodes CASSLNRDGWVDEQYF.

The rearrangement uses TRBV15 and TRBJ2-5, with 9 bases identical to TRBD1. V trimming: 5 bases; J trimming: 5 bases; junction bases outside the gene matches: 3. The CDR3 loop spans 13 amino acids. Germline V gives CDR1 LNHNV, CDR2 YYDKDF (reference sequence). CDR3: CATSGGQGETQYF. DNA for the CDR3: TGTGCCACCAGCGGGGGACAGGGTGAGACCCAGTACTTC.

The J gene is TRBJ2-1, the V gene TRBV9, with D hard to call. CDR3 size: 15 residues. Trimming left V 0 bases short and J 0 bases short, with 7 bases between. Germline assignment: CDR1 SGDLS and CDR2 YYNGEE. CDR3 region: CASSVELSSYNEQFF. The CDR3 DNA follows: TGTGCCAGCAGCGTAGAACTAAGCTCCTACAATGAGCAGTTCTTC. The full variable domain, completed using reference TRBV9 and TRBJ2-1, is DSGVTQTPKHLITATGQRVTLRCSPRSGDLSVYWYQQSLDQGLQFLIQYYNGEERAKGNILERFSAQQFPDLHSELNLSSLELGDSALYFCASSVELSSYNEQFFGPGTRLTVL.

The CDR3 loop is CASSVGGTSGGYQETQYF. CDR3 sequence (DNA): TGTGCCAGCAGTGTTGGGGGGACTAGCGGGGGTTACCAAGAGACCCAGTACTTC. This chain uses TRBV2 with TRBJ2-5, with 14 bases identical to TRBD2. CDR3 length equals 18 residues. Germline V gene data show CDR1 as SNHLY and CDR2 as FYNNEI. J gave up 0 bases and V 4 bases, and 7 bases lay outside the gene matches. Variable domain in full (rest from reference TRBV2 and TRBJ2-5): EPEVTQTPSHQVTQMGQEVILRCVPISNHLYFYWYRQILGQKVEFLVSFYNNEISEKSEIFDDQFSVERPDGSNFTLKIRSTKLEDSAMYFCASSVGGTSGGYQETQYFGPGTRLLVL.

The sample holds one count of this clone. The chain carries TRBV2 and TRBJ1-2; D ambiguous. The CDR3 loop spans 14 amino acids. The V end was cut by 2 bases, the J end by 5 bases, with 12 bases between. Germline V gene data show CDR1 as SNHLY and CDR2 as FYNNEI. CDR3 sequence (DNA): TGTGCCAGCAGTGAAAATTTGTCGGGGTATGGCTACACCTTC. Translating gives CASSENLSGYGYTF.

V usage is TRBV4-3 and J usage is TRBJ1-6, with D possibly TRBD1 on 5 matching bases. The CDR3 contains 15 residues. The V and J ends lost 0 bases and 7 bases respectively, with 10 bases between them. Germline values: CDR1 LGHNA, CDR2 YSLEER. Here the CDR3 reads CASSQDLTVNSPLHF. CDR3 sequence (DNA): TGCGCCAGCAGCCAAGATTTGACAGTCAATTCACCCCTCCACTTT.

The gene calls are TRBV11-3 and TRBJ2-5; D is perhaps TRBD2 (5 bases). The V end lost 5 bases, the J end lost 5 bases, and 12 bases lay between the germline ends. Per the germline V gene, CDR1 is SGHNT and CDR2 is YENEEA. The CDR3 is 13 residues long. This chain's CDR3 is CASSPLLGETQYF. The DNA for the CDR3 is TGTGCCAGCAGCCCCCTACTAGGCGAGACCCAGTACTTC. The entire variable domain, with the rest obtained from reference TRBV11-3 and TRBJ2-5, is as follows: EAGVVQSPRYKIIEKKQPVAFWCNPISGHNTLYWYLQNLGQGPELLIRYENEEAVDDSQLPKDRFSAERLKGVDSTLKIQPAELGDSAVYLCASSPLLGETQYFGPGTRLLVL.

This clone was detected only a few times. The V call is TRBV29-1, the J call TRBJ2-5; TRBD2 might be the D (6 bases). Germline V gene data show CDR1 as SQVTM and CDR2 as ANQGSEA. Trimming removed 3 bases at V and 5 bases at J, with 10 bases between. The CDR3 is made up of 12 amino acids. Here the CDR3 DNA reads TGCAGCGTTGATTCGGGGGACGAGACCCAGTACTTC. It translates to CSVDSGDETQYF.

This clone was counted a single time. V usage is TRBV5-6 and J usage is TRBJ2-5, with 11 bases aligning to TRBD2. The CDR3 is made up of 16 amino acids. V was pared by 3 bases and J by 2 bases, with 6 bases of the junction left unmatched. CDR1 and CDR2 (germline): SGHDT, YYEEEE. CDR3 DNA sequence: TGTGCCAGCAGCTACCCCTTAGCGGGGGGGCAAGAGACCCAGTACTTC. This sequence encodes CASSYPLAGGQETQYF.

The chain uses TRBV28 and TRBJ1-2; 11 bases are shared with TRBD1. The CDR3 totals 14 residues. The V gene's germline CDR1 is MDHEN and CDR2 SYDVKM. V was clipped by 6 bases and J by 7 bases; unmatched bases: 7. The CDR3 sequence: CASRAGQGASGYTF. The CDR3, as DNA: TGTGCCAGCAGGGCTGGACAGGGGGCTTCTGGCTACACCTTC.

The chain carries TRBV5-1 and TRBJ2-5; 13 positions agree with TRBD2. CDR3 length: 16 residues. V trimming: 3 bases; J trimming: 5 bases; junction bases outside the gene matches: 7. The germline gives CDR1 SGHRS, CDR2 YFSETQ. CDR3 in DNA: TGCGCCAGCAGCTCAGGACTAGCGGGGGAGACGGAGACCCAGTACTTC. Protein: CASSSGLAGETETQYF.

This clone was counted a single time. The chain links TRBV29-1 to TRBJ1-1; D is uncertain. Germline V CDR1 and CDR2: SQVTM, ANQGSEA. The CDR3 runs to 14 residues. The V and J ends lost 2 bases and 0 bases respectively, with 10 bases between them. The CDR3 loop is CSVEWFSMNTEAFF. The CDR3 DNA follows: TGCAGCGTTGAATGGTTCAGTATGAACACTGAAGCTTTCTTT.

V usage is TRBV23-1 and J usage is TRBJ1-5, with TRBD1 as a possible D gene (6 bases). TRBV23-1 is sorted into the ORF group, with uncertain function. V lost 4 bases and J lost 1, with 11 bases in between. The CDR3 length is 15 residues. The CDR3 loop reads CASSRGQRSNQPQHF. CDR3 coding DNA: TGCGCCAGCAGTCGGGGGCAGCGGAGCAATCAGCCCCAGCATTTT.

The CDR3 DNA reads as TGTGCCAGCAGGGACCAAGGACAGACCACCTTTGCAGGCTACTTC. This encodes CASRDQGQTTFAGYF. V is TRBV6-1 and J is TRBJ2-5; possibly TRBD1 for D (6 bases). Germline V gene lookup returns CDR1 MNHNS and CDR2 SASEGT. The CDR3 loop spans 15 amino acids. Trimming left V 6 bases short and J 14 bases short, with 28 bases between.

V gene TRBV11-3 combines with J gene TRBJ2-1; possible D gene TRBD1, 6 bases. The CDR3 sequence is 12 residues long. V lost 4 bases to trimming and J lost 10 bases, with 11 bases between them. Germline loops: CDR1 SGHNT, CDR2 YENEEA. The CDR3 coding sequence is TGTGCCAGCAGCTCCTCAGGGGTAGAGCAGTTCTTC. Amino acids: CASSSSGVEQFF.

Only a few counts were recorded for this clone. This chain connects TRBV4-3 to TRBJ1-4; D unresolved. The germline V and J ends were trimmed by 4 bases and 7 bases, with 13 bases remaining between them. Germline CDR1 is LGHNA and CDR2 is YSLEER. There are 14 residues in the CDR3. CDR3 bases: TGCGCCAGCAGCCGCACGGTGTTCGGTGAAAAACTGTTTTTT. Its protein product is CASSRTVFGEKLFF.

This clone was counted once. The chain employs TRBV7-6 and TRBJ2-1, with TRBD2 identical over 9 bases. CDR1 SGHVS and CDR2 FNYEAQ come from the germline V gene. The ends lost 2 bases at V and 5 bases at J; junction bases unmatched: 1. CDR3 length equals 14 residues. The chain's CDR3 is CASSLSGGNNEQFF. The CDR3 bases are TGTGCCAGCAGCTTAAGCGGGGGGAACAATGAGCAGTTCTTC.

The chain combines TRBV6-5 with TRBJ2-5; the D gene is possibly TRBD1 (6 bases). Trimming took off 2 bases at V and 5 bases at J, with 18 bases between the two ends. The CDR3 extends over 16 amino acids. From germline, CDR1 is MNHEY and CDR2 SVGAGI. The CDR3 region has the DNA TGTGCCAGCAGTTACCAAGGGACGGGGCAGGGGGAGACCCAGTACTTC. Protein product: CASSYQGTGQGETQYF.

The chain recombines TRBV13 with TRBJ2-7; D perhaps matches TRBD2 (6 bases). Trimming took 7 bases from V and 2 from J, leaving 12 bases between them. CDR3 size: 13 residues. Looked up from germline, CDR1 is PRHDT and CDR2 is FYEKMQ (reference sequence). In nucleotides, the CDR3 is TGTGCCAGCACAGCGGGTTTAACCTACGAGCAGTACTTC. Translated, it gives CASTAGLTYEQYF.

The CDR3 DNA follows: TGTGCCAGCAGCGGGGACTACACCCTTTCCGAGCAGTACTTC. This gives the protein CASSGDYTLSEQYF. This chain uses TRBV7-6 with TRBJ2-7, with 7 nucleotides matching TRBD2. The germline V gene has CDR1 SGHVS and CDR2 FNYEAQ. This CDR3 has 14 residues. V trimming: 5 bases; J trimming: 6 bases; junction bases outside the gene matches: 10.

Only a few counts were recorded for this clone. V gene TRBV27 combines with J gene TRBJ1-5, with 9 bases lining up with TRBD1. CDR3 length equals 16 residues. Unmatched junction bases numbered 4, after V lost 3 bases and J lost 1 base. The germline V gene encodes CDR1 MNHEY and CDR2 SMNVEV (reference sequence). The CDR3 sequence is CASSFFGQGSNQPQHF. CDR3 in DNA: TGTGCCAGCAGTTTCTTCGGACAGGGGAGCAATCAGCCCCAGCATTTT.

The chain recombines TRBV5-4 with TRBJ1-2; 7 nucleotides agree with TRBD1. The CDR3 is made up of 14 amino acids. The ends lost 3 bases at V and 3 bases at J; junction bases unmatched: 5. Germline CDR1 and CDR2: SGHNT and YYREEE (reference sequence). The chain's CDR3 is CASSSSGGDYGYTF. The CDR3, as DNA: TGTGCCAGCAGCTCGTCAGGGGGTGACTATGGCTACACCTTC.

This chain joins TRBV29-1 and TRBJ2-3, with 7 nucleotides matching TRBD1. There are 13 residues in the CDR3. Germline values: CDR1 SQVTM, CDR2 ANQGSEA. Germline trimming cut 6 bases from V and 4 bases from J; bases unmatched to any gene: 7. CDR3 protein: CSVMKTGSDTQYF. CDR3 nucleotides: TGCAGCGTCATGAAGACAGGGTCAGATACGCAGTATTTT.